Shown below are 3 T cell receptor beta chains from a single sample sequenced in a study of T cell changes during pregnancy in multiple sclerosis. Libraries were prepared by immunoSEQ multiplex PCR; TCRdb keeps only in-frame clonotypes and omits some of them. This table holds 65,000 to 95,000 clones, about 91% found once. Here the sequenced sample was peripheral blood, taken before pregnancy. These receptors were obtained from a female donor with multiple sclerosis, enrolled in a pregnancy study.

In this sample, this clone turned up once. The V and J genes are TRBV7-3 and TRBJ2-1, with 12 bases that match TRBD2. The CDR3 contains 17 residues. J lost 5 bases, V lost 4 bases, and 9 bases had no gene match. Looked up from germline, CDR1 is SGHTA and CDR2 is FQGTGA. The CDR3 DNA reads TGTGCCAGCAGCTCCCCCCGGACTAGCGGGGATAACAATGAGCAGTTCTTC. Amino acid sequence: CASSSPRTSGDNNEQFF.

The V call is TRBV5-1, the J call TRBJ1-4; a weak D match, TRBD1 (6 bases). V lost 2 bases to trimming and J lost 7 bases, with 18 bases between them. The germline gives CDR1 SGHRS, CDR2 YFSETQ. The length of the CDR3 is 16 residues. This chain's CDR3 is CASSFRPSQGFEKLFF. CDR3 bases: TGCGCCAGCAGCTTCCGGCCCAGCCAGGGGTTTGAAAAACTGTTTTTT.

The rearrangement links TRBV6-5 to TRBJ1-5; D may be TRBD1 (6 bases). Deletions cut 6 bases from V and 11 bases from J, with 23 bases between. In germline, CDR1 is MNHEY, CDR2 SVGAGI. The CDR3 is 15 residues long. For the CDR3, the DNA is TGTGCCAGCAGCCGAGGGACACCCCGGGATGGGGCCCAGCATTTT. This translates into CASSRGTPRDGAQHF.